This T cell receptor (beta chain) was found in a study of patients and donors after allogeneic stem cell transplantation. MiXCR, applied by TCRdb to the RT-PCR reads, yields one record per CDR3 protein. The sample contains approximately 250,000 distinct CDR3 sequences, over 12% of which appear only once. This clonotype turned up a few times. Trimming took 4 bases from V and 4 from J, leaving 10 bases between them. Germline V lookup: CDR1 LGHDT, CDR2 YNNKEL (reference sequence). This CDR3 is 13 amino acids long. What was sequenced was blood, either unsorted or a sorted T cell fraction (not recorded which). The receptor was derived from a human donor who was either an allogeneic HSCT recipient or a stem cell or donor lymphocyte infusion donor (not recorded which). It is not recorded whose cells these are; they may come from a transplant donor. The chain recombines TRBV3-1 with TRBJ2-5; weak D call: TRBD1 (6 bases). In DNA form, the CDR3 reads TGTGCCAGCAGCCTTGACAGGCGAGAGACCCAGTACTTC. Translated: CASSLDRRETQYF.